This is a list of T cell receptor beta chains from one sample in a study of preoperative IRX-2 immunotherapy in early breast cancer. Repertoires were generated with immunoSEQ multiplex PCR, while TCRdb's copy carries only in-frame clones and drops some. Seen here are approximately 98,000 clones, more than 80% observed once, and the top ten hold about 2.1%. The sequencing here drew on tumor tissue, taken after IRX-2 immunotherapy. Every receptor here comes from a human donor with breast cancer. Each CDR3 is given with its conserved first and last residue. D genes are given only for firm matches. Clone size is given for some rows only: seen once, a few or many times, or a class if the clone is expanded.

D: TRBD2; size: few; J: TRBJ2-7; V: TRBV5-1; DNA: TGCGCCAGCAGCCCCGCACATTCCGGGACTAGCGGGGGATTGAACGAGCAGTACTTC; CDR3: CASSPAHSGTSGGLNEQYF
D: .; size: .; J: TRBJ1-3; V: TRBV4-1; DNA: TGCGCCAGCAGCCAAGTTGACAGCTCTGGAAACACCATATATTTT; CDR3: CASSQVDSSGNTIYF
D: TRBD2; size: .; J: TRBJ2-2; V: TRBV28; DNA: TGTGCCGGACTAGCGGGGGACACCGGGGAGCTGTTTTTT; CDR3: CAGLAGDTGELFF
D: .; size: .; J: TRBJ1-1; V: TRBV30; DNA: TGTGCCTGGACCCAGAGGGACACTGAAGCTTTCTTT; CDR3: CAWTQRDTEAFF
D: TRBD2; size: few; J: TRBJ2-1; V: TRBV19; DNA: TGTGCCAGTAGTAGGGGACTAGCGGGAGGGCCAGGCAATGAGCAGTTCTTC; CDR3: CASSRGLAGGPGNEQFF
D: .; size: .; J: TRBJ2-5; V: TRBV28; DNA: TGTGCCAGCAGTTTATCCGGGCGAGGGGAGGAGACCCAGTACTTC; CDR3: CASSLSGRGEETQYF
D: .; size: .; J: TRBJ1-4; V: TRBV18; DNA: TGTGCCAGCTCACCACGGCAGGGCCAGTCAACTAATGAAAAACTGTTTTTT; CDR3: CASSPRQGQSTNEKLFF
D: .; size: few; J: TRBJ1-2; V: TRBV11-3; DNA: TGTGCCAGCAGTTCCGGACAGTTTAACTATGGCTACACCTTC; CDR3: CASSSGQFNYGYTF
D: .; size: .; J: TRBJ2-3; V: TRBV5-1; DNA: TGCGCCAGCAGCCAAGGACCGGGTAGCACAGATACGCAGTATTTT; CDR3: CASSQGPGSTDTQYF
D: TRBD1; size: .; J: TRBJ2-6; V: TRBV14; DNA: TGTGCCAGCAGCCAAGATGTGGTTTGGACAGGGGGCTTCGCTGGGGCCAACGTCCTGACTTTC; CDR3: CASSQDVVWTGGFAGANVLTF
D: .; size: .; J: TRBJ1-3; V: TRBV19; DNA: TGTGCCAGTAGTAAGGGACAAGGAAACACCATATATTTT; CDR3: CASSKGQGNTIYF
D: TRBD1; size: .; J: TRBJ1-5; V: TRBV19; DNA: TGTGCCAGTAGTACCGGGACAGGGGTACGGAATCAGCCCCAGCATTTT; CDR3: CASSTGTGVRNQPQHF
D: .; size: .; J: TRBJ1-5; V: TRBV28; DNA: TGTGCCAGCAGTTTTCGGGGGCCAAGCAATCAGCCCCAGCATTTT; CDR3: CASSFRGPSNQPQHF
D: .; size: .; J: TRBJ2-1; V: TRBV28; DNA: TGTGCCAGCAGTTTAAGTGGGCTTAGGTACAATGAGCAGTTCTTC; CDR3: CASSLSGLRYNEQFF
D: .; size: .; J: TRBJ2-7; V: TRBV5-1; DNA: TGCGCCAGCAGCAGCAGGGCCAGTTCAGTCGAGCAGTACTTC; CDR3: CASSSRASSVEQYF
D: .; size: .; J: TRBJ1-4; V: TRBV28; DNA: TGTGCCAGCAGTTTTGTTGGGACACTAAATGAAAAACTGTTTTTT; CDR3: CASSFVGTLNEKLFF
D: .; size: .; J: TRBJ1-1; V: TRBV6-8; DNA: TGTGCCAGCCTCCTTTCGGGGGACACTGAAGCTTTCTTT; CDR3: CASLLSGDTEAFF
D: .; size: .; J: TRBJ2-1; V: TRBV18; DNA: TGTGCCAGCTCAACTCGACAAGCAAGCTCCTACAATGAGCAGTTCTTC; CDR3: CASSTRQASSYNEQFF
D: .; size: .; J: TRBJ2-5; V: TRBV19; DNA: TGTGCCAGTAGTATGGGCGGAGGAGGGAGTGGAGAGACCCAGTACTTC; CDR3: CASSMGGGGSGETQYF
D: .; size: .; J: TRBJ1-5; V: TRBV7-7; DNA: TGTGCCAGCAGCTCTTTTCAGGCGGGGGAGAGTGGCAATCAGCCCCAGCATTTT; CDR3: CASSSFQAGESGNQPQHF
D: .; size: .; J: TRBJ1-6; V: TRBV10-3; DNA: TGTGCCATCAGTGAGTACAGGGAAGATTCACCCCTCCACTTT; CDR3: CAISEYREDSPLHF
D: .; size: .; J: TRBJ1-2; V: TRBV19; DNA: TGTGCCAGTACACTAAGGGAAGCCTATGGCTACACCTTC; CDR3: CASTLREAYGYTF
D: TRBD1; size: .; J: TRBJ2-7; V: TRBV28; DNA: TGTGCCAGCAGTTCCCCGACAGGGTCTTACTACGAGCAGTACTTC; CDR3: CASSSPTGSYYEQYF
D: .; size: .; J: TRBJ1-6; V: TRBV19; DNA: TGTGCCAGTAGTATAGTGGGGATCTCTAATTCACCCCTCCACTTT; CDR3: CASSIVGISNSPLHF
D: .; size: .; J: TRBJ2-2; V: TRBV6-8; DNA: TGTGCCAGCAGTACAACCGGGACCAGGGGGGAGCTGTTTTTT; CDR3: CASSTTGTRGELFF
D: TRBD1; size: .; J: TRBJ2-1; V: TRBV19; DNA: TGTGCCAGTAGTATCGATGGACAGGGGGCTGTTGTGCAGTTCTTC; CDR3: CASSIDGQGAVVQFF
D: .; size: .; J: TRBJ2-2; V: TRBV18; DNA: TGTGCCAGCTCACTACAGACCGGGGAGGCCGGGGAGCTGTTTTTT; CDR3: CASSLQTGEAGELFF
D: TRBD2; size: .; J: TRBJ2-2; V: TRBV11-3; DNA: TGTGCTAGCAGCTTAGGGGGACTAGCAAACACCGGGGAGCTGTTTTTT; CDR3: CASSLGGLANTGELFF
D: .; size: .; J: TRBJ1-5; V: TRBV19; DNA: TGTGCCAGTAGTATCGGGGGGGCCGGGAGCAATCAGCCCCAGCATTTT; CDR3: CASSIGGAGSNQPQHF
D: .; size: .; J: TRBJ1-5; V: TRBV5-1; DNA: TGCGCCAGCAAGGCAGACCCCAACAATCAGCCCCAGCATTTT; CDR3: CASKADPNNQPQHF
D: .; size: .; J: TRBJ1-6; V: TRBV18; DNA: TGTGCCAGCTCACCAGAAGTCTATAATTCACCCCTCCACTTT; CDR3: CASSPEVYNSPLHF
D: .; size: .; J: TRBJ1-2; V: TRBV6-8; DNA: TGTGCCAGCAGTTACAAGGGGTCGGGCTATGGCTACACCTTC; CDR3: CASSYKGSGYGYTF
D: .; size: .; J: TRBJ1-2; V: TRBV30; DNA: TGTGCCTGGAGAAGGGGCACTGTTGCCGGGGGCTACACCTTC; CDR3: CAWRRGTVAGGYTF
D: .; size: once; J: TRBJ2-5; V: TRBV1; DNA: TGCGCCAGCAGCCAAGAGGGGACTACCCAAGAGACCCAGTACTTC; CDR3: CASSQEGTTQETQYF
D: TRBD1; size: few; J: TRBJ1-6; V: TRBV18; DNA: TGTGCCAGCTCACCAGCACAGGGGGATTCACCCCTCCACTTT; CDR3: CASSPAQGDSPLHF
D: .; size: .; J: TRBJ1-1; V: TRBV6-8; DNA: TGTGCCATCAGTGCTCAGGGCCTTAACACTGAAGCTTTCTTT; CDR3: CAISAQGLNTEAFF
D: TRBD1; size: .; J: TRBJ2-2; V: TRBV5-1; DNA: TGCGCCAGCAGCCCCAGGACAGGGGGCTACGGGGAGCTGTTTTTT; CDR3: CASSPRTGGYGELFF
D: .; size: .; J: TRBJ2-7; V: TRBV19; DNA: TGTGCCAGTAGTACGGGGTACGGCGAGCAGTACTTC; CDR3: CASSTGYGEQYF
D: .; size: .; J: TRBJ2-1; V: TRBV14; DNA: TGTGCCAGCAGCCAAGATTGGGATCTGTTCTTC; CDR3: CASSQDWDLFF
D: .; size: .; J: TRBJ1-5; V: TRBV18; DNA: TGTGCCAGCTCAGGTGCCTACAATCAGCCCCAGCATTTT; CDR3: CASSGAYNQPQHF
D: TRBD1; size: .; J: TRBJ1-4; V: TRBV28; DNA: TGTGCCAGCACGGAGGGGGCGGTTATAACTAATGAAAAACTGTTTTTT; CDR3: CASTEGAVITNEKLFF
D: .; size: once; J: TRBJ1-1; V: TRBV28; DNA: TGTGCCAGCAACCCCTGGGGGACTGAAGCTTTCTTT; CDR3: CASNPWGTEAFF
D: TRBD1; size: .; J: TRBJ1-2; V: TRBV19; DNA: TGTGCCAGTAGTCCGATACAGGGGGCGCGGAACTATGGCTACACCTTC; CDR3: CASSPIQGARNYGYTF
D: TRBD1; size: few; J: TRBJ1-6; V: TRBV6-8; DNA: TGTGCCAGCAGTTCCCGGGACAGGGGGCGAGGTAATTCACCCCTCCACTTT; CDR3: CASSSRDRGRGNSPLHF
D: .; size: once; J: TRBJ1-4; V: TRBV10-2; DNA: TGCGCCAGCAGTGACCCTGACAGGCGGGCCGCGGAAAAACTGTTTTTT; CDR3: CASSDPDRRAAEKLFF
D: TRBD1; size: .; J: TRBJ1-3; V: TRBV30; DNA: TGTGCCTCCAGTGCAGGGGGTGTTGGAAACACCATATATTTT; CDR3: CASSAGGVGNTIYF
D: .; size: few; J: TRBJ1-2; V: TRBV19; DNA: TGTGCCAGTAGTATATCCCCAGGGGACTTCGGGGCTTATGGCTACACCTTC; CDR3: CASSISPGDFGAYGYTF
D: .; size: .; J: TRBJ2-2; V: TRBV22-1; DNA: TGTGCCAGCAGCTTCGTAAACACCGGGGAGCTGTTTTTT; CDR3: CASSFVNTGELFF
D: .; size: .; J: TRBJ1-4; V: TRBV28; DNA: TGTGCCAGCAGCCAGGGCATTACAGCAACTAATGAAAAACTGTTTTTT; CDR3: CASSQGITATNEKLFF
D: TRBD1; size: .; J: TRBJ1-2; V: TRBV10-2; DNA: TGCGCCAGCAGGTGGACAGGGTCCAGCTATGGCTACACCTTC; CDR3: CASRWTGSSYGYTF
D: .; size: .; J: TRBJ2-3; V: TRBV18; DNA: TGTGCCAGCTCACCACGGGACACAGATACGCAGTATTTT; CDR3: CASSPRDTDTQYF
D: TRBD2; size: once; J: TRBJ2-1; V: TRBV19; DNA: TGTGCCAGTAGTCTAGCGGTATACAATGAGCAGTTCTTC; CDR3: CASSLAVYNEQFF